The sample holds a few counts of the clone carrying this T cell receptor (beta chain). Its specificity is unknown. This sample is part of a study of blood T cells in healthy people across ages. Study-level results: Among long-lived donors, naive CD4+ cells were more numerous and diversity higher than in aged donors. Diversity estimates from one million T cells were considered underestimates.

In terms of origin and age, donors were healthy Caucasian individuals from Russia aged about 6 to 100. The second PCR ran roughly 6 to 11 cycles with a sample-barcoded 5' primer and J-beta primers. A template-switch adaptor with 12 random nucleotides tagged each cDNA molecule. TCRdb ran MiXCR on the 5' RACE reads and lists one entry per CDR3 protein. There are about 670,000 distinct CDR3 sequences in the sample; approximately 40% occur only once, and around 30% lies in the top ten. The CDR3 has 15 residues. J was trimmed by 2 bases and V by 6 bases; bases with no gene match: 3. The V gene's germline CDR1 is MRHNA and CDR2 SNTAGT.

Source material: blood. The V call is TRBV6-4, the J call TRBJ2-3, with 12 nucleotides matching TRBD2. The source is a man older than 75 in good health. The CDR3 spells CASSPSGRATDTQYF. The DNA for the CDR3 is TGTGCCAGCAGCCCTAGCGGGAGGGCCACAGATACGCAGTATTTT.